Following are 5 T cell receptor beta chains from one sample sequenced in a study of blood T cells in healthy people across ages. A second PCR of roughly 7 to 11 cycles used a sample-barcoded 5' primer and a J-beta primer mix. Via MiXCR, TCRdb re-called the 5' RACE reads, giving one row per CDR3 protein. This sample has roughly 680,000 distinct CDR3 sequences, with 52% found just once. The sequencing input was blood. These receptors all stem from a woman over 75 in good health.

Only a few counts were recorded for this clonotype. This chain links TRBV10-3 with TRBJ2-7; D is possibly TRBD2 (5 bases). V was clipped by 2 bases and J by 7 bases, with 21 bases between them. The length of the CDR3 is 16 residues. Germline assignment: CDR1 ENHRY and CDR2 SYGVKD. CDR3 loop: CAISENAGLGRREQYF. In DNA form, the CDR3 reads TGTGCCATCAGTGAGAACGCAGGACTGGGTAGAAGAGAGCAGTACTTC.

The chain carries TRBV28 and TRBJ2-1; D might be TRBD2 (6 bases). TRBJ2-7 matches the DNA end more closely, so the J call is doubtful. The CDR3 spans 15 residues. Germline V CDR1 and CDR2: MDHEN, SYDVKM. The CDR3 DNA reads as TGTGCCAGCAGGCCTATAGGAGCGGGCGACAATGAGCAGTACTTC. Translated, it gives CASRPIGAGDNEQYF.

V gene TRBV4-1 combines with J gene TRBJ1-3, with 9 bases aligning to TRBD1. Trimming took 3 bases from V and 2 from J; bases not matched to a gene: 2. The germline V gene encodes CDR1 MGHRA and CDR2 YSYEKL. This CDR3 is 15 amino acids long. Written as DNA, the CDR3 is TGCGCCAGCAGCCAGAACAGGGGGCCTGGAAACACCATATATTTT. Protein: CASSQNRGPGNTIYF.

The chain carries TRBV4-1 and TRBJ2-1; 7 nucleotides match TRBD1. Losses at the gene ends were 6 bases for V and 2 bases for J; bases not matched to a gene: 4. The CDR3 contains 14 residues. CDR1 and CDR2 from the germline V gene are MGHRA and YSYEKL. Written as DNA, the CDR3 is TGCGCCAGCAGACAGGGGCTTACCTACAATGAGCAGTTCTTC. Translating gives CASRQGLTYNEQFF.

This clonotype has at least ten counts. The chain links TRBV5-1 to TRBJ2-7, with D perhaps TRBD2 (5 bases). V dropped 4 bases and J dropped 0 bases, with 17 bases sitting between them. Germline values: CDR1 SGHRS, CDR2 YFSETQ. The CDR3 is 16 residues long. The CDR3 region has the DNA TGCGCCAGCAGCCCGGGGATCCGCAGGAGCTCCTACGAGCAGTACTTC. Encoded protein: CASSPGIRRSSYEQYF. The full variable domain, in which reference TRBV5-1 and TRBJ2-7 provide the parts outside the CDR3, is KAGVTQTPRYLIKTRGQQVTLSCSPISGHRSVSWYQQTPGQGLQFLFEYFSETQRNKGNFPGRFSGRQFSNSRSEMNVSTLELGDSALYLCASSPGIRRSSYEQYFGPGTRLTVT.